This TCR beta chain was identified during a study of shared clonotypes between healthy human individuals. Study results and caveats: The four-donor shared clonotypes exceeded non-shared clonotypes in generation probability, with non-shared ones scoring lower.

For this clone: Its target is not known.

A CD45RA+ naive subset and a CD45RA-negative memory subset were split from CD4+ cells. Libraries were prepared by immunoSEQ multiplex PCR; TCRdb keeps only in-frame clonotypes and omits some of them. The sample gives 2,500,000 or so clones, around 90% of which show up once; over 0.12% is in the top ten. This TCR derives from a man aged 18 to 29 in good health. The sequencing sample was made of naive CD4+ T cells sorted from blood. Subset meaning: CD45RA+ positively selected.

CDR3 region: CASSKEGRNEKLFF. CDR3 nucleotides: TGTGCCAGCAGCAAGGAGGGGCGTAATGAAAAACTGTTTTTT. V usage is TRBV5-6 and J usage is TRBJ1-4; D may be TRBD1 (5 bases). Germline V gives CDR1 SGHDT, CDR2 YYEEEE. The CDR3 has 14 amino acids. V shed 4 bases and J shed 4 bases, with 11 bases lying between them.